Below, one TCR beta chain is given with its context. Its antigen remains unidentified. The input lacks base qualities; no much larger clone sits a single base away. Enrolling through a virtual design, the prospective study's participants ranged in age from about 18 to 89 years and lived across more than 20 United States geographic areas. In the prospective study, participants were assigned to cohorts based on the clinical history participants reported in a screening survey and a study questionnaire. Recovered participants in ImmuneRACE Cohort 3 were defined as having two consecutive negative NP/OP PCR tests, clearance from a healthcare professional, or resolution of symptoms. Each participant in the prospective study had whole blood, serum and a nasopharyngeal or oropharyngeal swab collected by mobile phlebotomists. Prospective study participants could optionally give additional blood draws and questionnaires over an approximately 2-month period. Prospective study blood samples were shipped either frozen or at room temperature before DNA extraction.

This entry is derived from a study of blood T cell repertoires in COVID-19 (dated by TCRdb to 2020 to 2022). Study-wide context: The collaborator samples originated in the United States, Italy and Spain and spanned the acute and convalescent phases of COVID-19. The material from the prospective study consisted of cDNA or gDNA derived from T cells, B-cell-depleted T cells, or PBMCs. Deeply sampled blood TCRbeta repertoires from subjects exposed to, actively infected with, or recovered from COVID-19 were included in the dataset. A freely available public database, intended as a resource for researchers studying the immune response to SARS-CoV-2, is where the repertoires were released. Samples were obtained from the ongoing ImmuneRACE study (first 160 participants) and from approximately 1,200 subjects provided by 6 global collaborators. A de-identified subject ID, COVID-19 status, age in years and sex were almost always included in the sample metadata. Where available, HLA class I and class II types were taken from metadata supplied by the sample provider and were not determined by assay-based typing. Here is what the overall study found, with its caveats: How much clinical and demographic metadata was included differed by source and by participant, and the metadata was provided uncurated.

TCRbeta CDR3 regions were amplified from genomic DNA by means of the immunoSEQ Assay, a bias-controlled multiplex PCR. The paper's data handling went like this. Nucleated cell counts per sample were estimated from amplification of reference gene primers within the assay. To quantify the absolute abundance of each unique TCRbeta CDR3 rearrangement, sequence reads were collapsed and filtered. For each sample, productive Simpson clonality was calculated as the square root of Simpson's diversity index over productive rearrangements. The immuneACCESS repertoire file appears here via TCRdb, limited to in-frame rearrangements. These files lack a portion of the clones; in checked studies, under half of the deficit traces to unresolved V genes, and the cause of the others is not known. V and J calls plus clone size are reproduced from that table; the DNA served to infer D and trimming. For this sample there are 490,000 or so clones; about 88% appear just once. The top ten clonotypes cover just over 8% of the sample.

The CDR3 runs 11 residues from the cysteine to the phenylalanine. The kept DNA is CDR3 alone, 33 bases in frame from the first base. For CDR1 and CDR2, the germline V gene (reference sequence) lists LGHDT and YNNKEL. V loses 8 bases, J loses 7 bases, and the germline ends lie 9 bases apart. The chain joins TRBV3-1 (or the pseudogene TRBV3-2) to TRBJ2-4; a confident D gene designation cannot be given. The sequenced sample consisted of PBMCs or T cells enriched from blood (not recorded which). The sequence was collected from a woman aged 55-69 years who had recovered from COVID-19. The CDR3: CASAVGNIQYF. The DNA is TGTGCCAGCGCGGTTGGCAACATTCAGTACTTC.